This T cell receptor beta chain was identified during a study of blood T cells in healthy people across ages. Next came a second PCR, run for about 7 to 12 cycles, which used a sample-barcoded 5' primer along with a J-beta primer mix. Via MiXCR, TCRdb re-called the 5' RACE reads, giving one row per CDR3 protein. The repertoire holds approximately 680,000 distinct CDR3 sequences, with roughly 30% as singletons. Details on this clonotype: This may be a read error: a much more frequent sequence differs by one nucleotide.

In germline, CDR1 is LGHDT, CDR2 YNNKEL (reference sequence). The CDR3 extends over 12 amino acids. V gave up 2 bases and J gave up 11 bases, with 12 bases separating them. The sequence was collected from a woman older than 75 in good health. Sequencing was carried out using blood. The V and J genes are TRBV3-1 and TRBJ2-5; D not certain. CDR3 bases: TGTGCCAGCAGCCAAAGGCGGAATGAGCAGTACTTC. It specifies CASSQRRNEQYF.